The rows below give T cell receptor beta chains drawn from one sample of a study of T cell repertoires in cytomegalovirus infection. One entry per CDR3 protein results from TCRdb running MiXCR on the reads. The sample has fewer than 1,000,000 distinct CDR3 sequences; about a third are singletons. The antigens these receptors bind are not known. Sequenced material: cultured CD8+ T cells from PBMCs, taken from culture after CMV antigen stimulation. The origin of the receptors is a human donor in good health (CMV status not recorded). Some clones in this sample may be carry-over from other donors' samples. Both conserved end residues are part of each CDR3. The D gene is left open where the match is weak. Expanded clones get a size class; other rows say once, few or many, or leave the size out.

TRBV7-3	.	TRBJ2-1	many	14	TGTGCCAGCAGCTTAGTCCCGGGACATGATGAGCAGTTCTTC	CASSLVPGHDEQFF
TRBV7-9	.	TRBJ2-3	.	12	TGTGCCAGCAGTTTCGTACTGGGAACGCAGTATTTT	CASSFVLGTQYF
TRBV6-5	.	TRBJ1-6	few	16	TGTGCCAGCAGTTACAATAATGGTGTTTATAATTCACCCCTCCACTTT	CASSYNNGVYNSPLHF
TRBV12-3/TRBV12-4	.	TRBJ1-5	few	15	TGTGCCAGCAGGGGGGGGGAGTATAGCAATCAGCCCCAGCATTTT	CASRGGEYSNQPQHF
TRBV7-8	.	TRBJ1-2	many	18	TGTGCCAGCAGCCTCTACGCTACCGACCCGATGGCTAACTATGGCTACACCTTC	CASSLYATDPMANYGYTF
TRBV7-6	TRBD1	TRBJ2-1	.	16	TGTGCCAGCAGCGCCATACAGGGGGCGGCCTACAATGAGCAGTTCTTC	CASSAIQGAAYNEQFF
TRBV6-5	.	TRBJ1-1	.	14	TGTGCCAGCAGTTTGCAGGGGATCGACACTGAAGCTTTCTTT	CASSLQGIDTEAFF
TRBV23-1	TRBD1	TRBJ2-3	few	17	TGCGCCAGCCGACAGGGGTCCTACATTAGCCCCACAGATACGCAGTATTTT	CASRQGSYISPTDTQYF
TRBV5-1	.	TRBJ2-2	.	17	TGCGCCAGCAGCTTGGAGGGGAACTCACTGTTCACCGGGGAGCTGTTTTTT	CASSLEGNSLFTGELFF
TRBV6-5	.	TRBJ1-1	few	14	TGTGCCAGCAGGTGGGGGACGGCGAACACTGAAGCTTTCTTT	CASRWGTANTEAFF
TRBV19	.	TRBJ1-6	.	14	TGTGCCAGTAGCAATCATCAATATAATTCACCCCTCCACTTT	CASSNHQYNSPLHF
TRBV4-1	TRBD2	TRBJ2-3	.	16	TGTGCCAGCAGCCTCCTGACTAGCGGGGGGCCAGATACGCAGTATTTT	CASSLLTSGGPDTQYF
TRBV6-1	.	TRBJ1-6	few	17	TGTGCCAGCACCTTGGGACCTCCGAGCTCCTATAATTCACCCCTCCACTTT	CASTLGPPSSYNSPLHF
TRBV7-8	.	TRBJ2-1	once	16	TGTGCCAGCAGCTTCTCGGGGGCCCTCTCCTACAATGAGCAGTTCTTC	CASSFSGALSYNEQFF
TRBV7-6	.	TRBJ2-5	.	14	TGTGCCAGCAGCAGAGATTTTACTGAAGAGACCCAGTACTTC	CASSRDFTEETQYF
TRBV15	.	TRBJ1-1	.	16	TGTGCCACCAGCAGAGGGTACGGGCGTGGAGGTTCTGAAGCTTTCTTT	CATSRGYGRGGSEAFF
TRBV11-3	.	TRBJ2-3	few	15	TGTGCCAGCAGCCTAGGGCTTATGGATACAGATACGCAGTATTTT	CASSLGLMDTDTQYF
TRBV7-8	TRBD1	TRBJ1-6	many	15	TGTGCCAGCAGCGCACAGGGGAGCCTATATTCACCCCTCCACTTT	CASSAQGSLYSPLHF
TRBV7-2	.	TRBJ2-2	.	16	TGTGCCAGCAGCATCGACGAGGGCGCGAACACCGGGGAGCTGTTTTTT	CASSIDEGANTGELFF
TRBV11-2	.	TRBJ1-6	few	15	TGTGCCAGCAGCTTATACCCCAGGAAGGTCTCACCCCTCCACTTT	CASSLYPRKVSPLHF
TRBV7-8	.	TRBJ2-1	.	16	TGTGCCAGCACCCCTGTGAGGGGGGGACAAAACAATGAGCAGTTCTTC	CASTPVRGGQNNEQFF